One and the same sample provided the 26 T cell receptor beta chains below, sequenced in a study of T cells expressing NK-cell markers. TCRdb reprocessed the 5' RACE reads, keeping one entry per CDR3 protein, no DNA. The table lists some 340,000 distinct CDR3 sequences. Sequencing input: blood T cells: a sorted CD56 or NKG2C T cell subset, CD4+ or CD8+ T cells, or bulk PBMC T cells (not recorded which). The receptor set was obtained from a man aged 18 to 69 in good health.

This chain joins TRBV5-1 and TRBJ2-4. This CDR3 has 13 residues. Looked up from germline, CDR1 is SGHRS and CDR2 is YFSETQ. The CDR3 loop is CASSGLAKNIQYF.

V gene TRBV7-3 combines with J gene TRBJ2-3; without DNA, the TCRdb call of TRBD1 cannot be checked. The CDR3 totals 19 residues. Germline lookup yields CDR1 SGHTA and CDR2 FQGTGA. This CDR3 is CASSNYDYRGILSTDTQYF.

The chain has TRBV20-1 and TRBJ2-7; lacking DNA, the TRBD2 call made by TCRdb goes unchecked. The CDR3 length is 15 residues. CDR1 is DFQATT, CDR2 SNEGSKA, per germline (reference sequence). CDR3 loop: CSASQPLAGEDEQYF.

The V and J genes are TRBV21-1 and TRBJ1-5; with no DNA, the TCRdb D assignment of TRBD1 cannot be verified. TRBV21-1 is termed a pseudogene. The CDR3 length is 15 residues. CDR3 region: CASSKEGGESQPQHF.

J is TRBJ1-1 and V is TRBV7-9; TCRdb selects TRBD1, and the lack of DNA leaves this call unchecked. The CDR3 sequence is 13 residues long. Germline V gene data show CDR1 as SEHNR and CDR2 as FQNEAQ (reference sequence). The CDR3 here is CASTNGGRTEAFF. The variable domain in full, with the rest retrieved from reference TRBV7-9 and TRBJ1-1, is DTGVSQNPRHKITKRGQNVTFRCDPISEHNRLYWYRQTLGQGPEFLTYFQNEAQLEKSRLLSDRFSAERPKGSFSTLEIQRTEQGDSAMYLCASTNGGRTEAFFGQGTRLTVV.

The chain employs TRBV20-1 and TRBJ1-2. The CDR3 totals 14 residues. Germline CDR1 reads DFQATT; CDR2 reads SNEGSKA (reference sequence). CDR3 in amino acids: CSVPRQEGYYGYTF.

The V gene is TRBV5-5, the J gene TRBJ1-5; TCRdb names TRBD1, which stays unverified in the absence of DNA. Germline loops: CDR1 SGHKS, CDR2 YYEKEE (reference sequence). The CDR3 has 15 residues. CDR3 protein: CASSQRTGQNQPQHF.

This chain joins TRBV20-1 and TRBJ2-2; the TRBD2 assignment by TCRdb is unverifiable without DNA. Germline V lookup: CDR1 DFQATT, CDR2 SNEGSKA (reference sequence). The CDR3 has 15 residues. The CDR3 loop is CSARLAGGPDGELFF.

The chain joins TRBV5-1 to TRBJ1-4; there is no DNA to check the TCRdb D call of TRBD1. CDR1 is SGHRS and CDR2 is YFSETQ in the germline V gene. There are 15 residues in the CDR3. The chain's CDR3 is CASSPRTGLAEKLFF.

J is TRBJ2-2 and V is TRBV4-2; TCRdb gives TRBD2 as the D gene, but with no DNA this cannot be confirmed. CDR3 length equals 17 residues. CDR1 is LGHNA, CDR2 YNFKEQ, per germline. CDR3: CASSQRTSGGSTGELFF.

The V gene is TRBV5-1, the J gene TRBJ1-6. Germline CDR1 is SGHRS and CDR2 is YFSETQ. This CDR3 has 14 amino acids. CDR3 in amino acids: CASSLGSWNSPLHF.

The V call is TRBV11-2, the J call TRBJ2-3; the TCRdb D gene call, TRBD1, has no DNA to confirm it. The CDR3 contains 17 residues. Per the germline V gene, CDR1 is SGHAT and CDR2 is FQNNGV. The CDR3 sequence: CASSLGSRGQSGDTQYF.

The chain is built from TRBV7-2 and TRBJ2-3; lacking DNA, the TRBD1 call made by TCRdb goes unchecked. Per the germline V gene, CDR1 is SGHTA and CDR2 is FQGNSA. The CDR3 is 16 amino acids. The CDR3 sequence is CASSLMDGGAGGTQYF.

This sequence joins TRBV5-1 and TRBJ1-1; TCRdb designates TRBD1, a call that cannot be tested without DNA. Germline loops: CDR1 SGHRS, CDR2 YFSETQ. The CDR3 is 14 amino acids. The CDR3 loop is CASSLEGRGTEAFF. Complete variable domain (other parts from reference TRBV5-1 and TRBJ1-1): KAGVTQTPRYLIKTRGQQVTLSCSPISGHRSVSWYQQTPGQGLQFLFEYFSETQRNKGNFPGRFSGRQFSNSRSEMNVSTLELGDSALYLCASSLEGRGTEAFFGQGTRLTVV.

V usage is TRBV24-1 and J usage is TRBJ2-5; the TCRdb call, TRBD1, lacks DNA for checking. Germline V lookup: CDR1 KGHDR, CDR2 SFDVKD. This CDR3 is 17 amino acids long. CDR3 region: CATSDPTLRGKQETQYF.

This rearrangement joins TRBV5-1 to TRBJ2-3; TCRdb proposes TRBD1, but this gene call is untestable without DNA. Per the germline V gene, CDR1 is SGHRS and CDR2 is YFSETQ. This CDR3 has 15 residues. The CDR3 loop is CASRRDAGIADTQYF.

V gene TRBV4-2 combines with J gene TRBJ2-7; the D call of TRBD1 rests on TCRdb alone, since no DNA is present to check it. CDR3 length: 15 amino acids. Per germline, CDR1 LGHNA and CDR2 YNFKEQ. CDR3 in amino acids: CASSHALGGSYEQYF.

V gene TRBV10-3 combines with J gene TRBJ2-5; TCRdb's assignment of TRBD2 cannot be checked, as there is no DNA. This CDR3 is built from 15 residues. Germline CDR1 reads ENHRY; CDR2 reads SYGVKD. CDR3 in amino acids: CAISDMLGSQETQYF.

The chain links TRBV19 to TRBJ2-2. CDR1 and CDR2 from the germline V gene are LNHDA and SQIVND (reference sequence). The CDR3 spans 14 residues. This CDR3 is CASSRTVSSGELFF. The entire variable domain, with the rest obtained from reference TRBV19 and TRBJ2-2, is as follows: DGGITQSPKYLFRKEGQNVTLSCEQNLNHDAMYWYRQDPGQGLRLIYYSQIVNDFQKGDIAEGYSVSREKKESFPLTVTSAQKNPTAFYLCASSRTVSSGELFFGEGSRLTVL.

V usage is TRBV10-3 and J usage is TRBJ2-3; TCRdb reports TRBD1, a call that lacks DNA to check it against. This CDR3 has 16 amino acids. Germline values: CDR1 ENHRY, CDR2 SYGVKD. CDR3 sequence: CAISELGPRRADTQYF.

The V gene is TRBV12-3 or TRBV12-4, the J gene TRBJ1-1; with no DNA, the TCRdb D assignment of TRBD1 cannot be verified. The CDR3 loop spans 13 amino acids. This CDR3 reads CASSYRDRDEAFF.

The CDR3 loop reads CASGLVEDTQYF. The chain is built from TRBV12-5 and TRBJ2-3. This CDR3 is built from 12 residues. In germline, CDR1 is LGHNT, CDR2 FRNRAP.

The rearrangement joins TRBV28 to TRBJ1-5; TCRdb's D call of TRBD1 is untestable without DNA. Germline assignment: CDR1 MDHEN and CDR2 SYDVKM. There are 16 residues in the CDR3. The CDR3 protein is CASSSPKAGVDQPQHF. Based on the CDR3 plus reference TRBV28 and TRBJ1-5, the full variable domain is DVKVTQSSRYLVKRTGEKVFLECVQDMDHENMFWYRQDPGLGLRLIYFSYDVKMKEKGDIPEGYSVSREKKERFSLILESASTNQTSMYLCASSSPKAGVDQPQHFGDGTRLSIL.

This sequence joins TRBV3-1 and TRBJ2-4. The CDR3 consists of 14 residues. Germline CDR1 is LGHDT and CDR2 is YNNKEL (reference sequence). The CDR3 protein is CASSHSTAGNIQYF.

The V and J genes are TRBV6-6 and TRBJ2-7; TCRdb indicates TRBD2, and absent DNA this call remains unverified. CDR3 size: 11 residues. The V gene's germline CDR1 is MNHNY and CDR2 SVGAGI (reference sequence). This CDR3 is CASLGSNEQYF.

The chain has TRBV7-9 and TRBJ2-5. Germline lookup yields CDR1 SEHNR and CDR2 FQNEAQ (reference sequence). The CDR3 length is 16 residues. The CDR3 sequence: CASSLTPGLKQETQYF.